The count of the clone carrying this T cell receptor beta chain is one. The target antigen is unknown. The sample originates from a study of OX40 agonist ivuxolimab in advanced cancers. Study-wide background: Ivuxolimab, an antibody acting as an agonist of OX40 (CD134), was used to treat patients. Patients undergoing dose escalation presented with hepatocellular carcinoma, melanoma, renal cell or head and neck cancer. Overall study findings and caveats: At 0.1 to 3.0 mg/kg, clonal expansion of CD4+ and CD8+ blood T cells had occurred by week 6.

CDR1 and CDR2 (germline): LNHDA, SQIVND (reference sequence). With 3 bases removed from V and 5 bases from J, the gap between germline ends came to 13 bases. This CDR3 contains 14 residues. Using immunoSEQ multiplex PCR, the repertoire was profiled, and TCRdb retains in-frame clones only, with some absent. This table has approximately 64,000 clones, 88% appearing once. Exclusion applied to patients with autoimmune disease history or systemic immunosuppression. Sample: CD4+ or CD8+ T cells sorted from blood, taken in a trial of the OX40 agonist ivuxolimab. The chain is built from TRBV19 and TRBJ1-1; D uncertain. The origin of this receptor is an adult with an advanced solid tumor such as melanoma, head and neck, liver or kidney cancer. As DNA, the CDR3 is TGTGCCAGTAGTATCGACCCACCCGGGACTGAAGCTTTCTTT. It yields the protein CASSIDPPGTEAFF.